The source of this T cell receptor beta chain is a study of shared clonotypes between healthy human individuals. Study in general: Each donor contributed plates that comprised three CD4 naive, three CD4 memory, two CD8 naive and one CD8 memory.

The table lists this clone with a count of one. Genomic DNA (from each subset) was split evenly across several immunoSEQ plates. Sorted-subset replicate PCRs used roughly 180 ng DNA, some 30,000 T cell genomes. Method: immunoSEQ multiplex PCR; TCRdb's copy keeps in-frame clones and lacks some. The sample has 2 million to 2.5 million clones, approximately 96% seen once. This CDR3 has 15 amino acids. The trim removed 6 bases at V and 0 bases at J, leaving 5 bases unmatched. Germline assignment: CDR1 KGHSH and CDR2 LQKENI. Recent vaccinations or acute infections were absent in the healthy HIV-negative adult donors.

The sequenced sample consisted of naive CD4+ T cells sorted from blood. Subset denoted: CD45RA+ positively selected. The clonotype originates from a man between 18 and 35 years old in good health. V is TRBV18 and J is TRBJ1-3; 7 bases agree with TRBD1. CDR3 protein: CASSHPGGSGNTIYF. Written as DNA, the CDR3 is TGTGCCAGCTCCCATCCAGGGGGCTCTGGAAACACCATATATTTT.